Detailed here is one TCR beta chain. Measured with immunoSEQ multiplex PCR; TCRdb has only the in-frame clones, and not every one. The sample has 200,000 to 300,000 clones, around 87% seen once; the top ten hold roughly 5%. This specimen belongs to a study of blood T cell repertoires in COVID-19. About the study: The cDNA or gDNA used as material had been derived from T cells, B-cell-depleted T cells, or PBMCs.

J was trimmed by 6 bases and V by 5 bases; bases with no gene match: 15. The germline V gene has CDR1 SGHAT and CDR2 FQDESV (reference sequence). The CDR3 runs 16 residues. This rearrangement joins TRBV11-1 to TRBJ2-5; the match to TRBD1 covers 7 bases. Sequenced material: peripheral blood. The receptor comes from a woman in her sixties with COVID-19, enrolled during active disease. CDR3 sequence: CASSPQRQGRSKTQYF. The CDR3 region has the DNA TGTGCCAGCAGCCCCCAACGACAGGGAAGGTCGAAGACCCAGTACTTC.